This T cell receptor beta chain was observed in a study of T cell responses to AZD1222 COVID-19 vaccine. Assay: immunoSEQ multiplex PCR; the TCRdb copy retains only in-frame clones and omits some. The data show about 85,000 clones, around 86% seen once. Regarding the study as a whole: Nearly half of spike-specific TCRs reportedly target unmutated variant regions.

Deletions cut 4 bases from V and 3 bases from J, with 13 bases between. The CDR3 spans 15 residues. Germline assignment: CDR1 SGHRS and CDR2 YFSETQ. A few counts support this clone. As yet, its antigen is unknown. The sequence was collected from an adult in good health. The sequencing used peripheral blood, collected on day 0 of AZD1222 vaccination. This chain links TRBV5-1 with TRBJ1-4; D perhaps matches TRBD1 (5 bases). The CDR3 DNA sequence: TGCGCCAGCAGCATCCTGGGGGTGGCTAATGAAAAACTGTTTTTT. Amino acid sequence: CASSILGVANEKLFF. The entire variable domain, with the rest obtained from reference TRBV5-1 and TRBJ1-4, is as follows: KAGVTQTPRYLIKTRGQQVTLSCSPISGHRSVSWYQQTPGQGLQFLFEYFSETQRNKGNFPGRFSGRQFSNSRSEMNVSTLELGDSALYLCASSILGVANEKLFFGSGTQLSVL.